These T cell receptor beta chains were read from a single sample in a study of T cell responses to AZD1222 COVID-19 vaccine. Sequenced by immunoSEQ multiplex PCR; TCRdb stores in-frame clones only, minus some. The sample consists of approximately 79,000 clones, over 70% of them appearing once. The starting material was peripheral blood, obtained on day 0 of AZD1222 vaccination. These receptors originate from an adult in good health. CDR3s include the opening cysteine and the closing phenylalanine or tryptophan. A D gene is named only where the DNA matches it firmly. Clone size, where shown, is once, few, many, or a class for clones that have expanded.

clone size: once; V gene: TRBV19; D gene: NA; J gene: TRBJ1-3; CDR3 protein: CASSPATVSGNTIYF; CDR3 DNA: TGTGCCAGTAGTCCAGCGACAGTCTCTGGAAACACCATATATTTT
clone size: NA; V gene: TRBV12-3/TRBV12-4; D gene: NA; J gene: TRBJ1-1; CDR3 protein: CASSKAFF; CDR3 DNA: TGTGCCAGCAGTAAAGCTTTCTTT
clone size: NA; V gene: TRBV20-1; D gene: NA; J gene: TRBJ1-1; CDR3 protein: CSARQAEAFF; CDR3 DNA: TGCAGTGCTAGGCAAGCCGAAGCTTTCTTT
clone size: NA; V gene: TRBV7-9; D gene: NA; J gene: TRBJ2-3; CDR3 protein: CASSLLGDTQYF; CDR3 DNA: TGTGCCAGCAGCTTATTGGGAGATACGCAGTATTTT
clone size: NA; V gene: TRBV9; D gene: TRBD1; J gene: TRBJ2-2; CDR3 protein: CASSVGQKNTGELFF; CDR3 DNA: TGTGCCAGCAGCGTGGGACAGAAGAACACCGGGGAGCTGTTTTTT
clone size: NA; V gene: TRBV2; D gene: NA; J gene: TRBJ2-2; CDR3 protein: CASSDPGYGELFF; CDR3 DNA: TGTGCCAGCAGTGACCCCGGATACGGGGAGCTGTTTTTT
clone size: NA; V gene: TRBV5-1; D gene: TRBD2; J gene: TRBJ2-7; CDR3 protein: CASSLLSGTRGEQYF; CDR3 DNA: TGCGCCAGCAGCCTCCTTAGCGGGACCCGGGGGGAGCAGTACTTC
clone size: once; V gene: TRBV20-1; D gene: NA; J gene: TRBJ1-1; CDR3 protein: CSARRTEAFF; CDR3 DNA: TGCAGTGCTAGGAGAACTGAAGCTTTCTTT
clone size: medium-sized; V gene: TRBV18; D gene: NA; J gene: TRBJ2-7; CDR3 protein: CASSSTVAYEQYF; CDR3 DNA: TGTGCCAGCTCATCGACAGTGGCCTACGAGCAGTACTTC
clone size: NA; V gene: TRBV6-1; D gene: NA; J gene: TRBJ1-4; CDR3 protein: CASSGFPRGIGEKLFF; CDR3 DNA: TGTGCCAGCAGTGGTTTCCCTCGGGGGATTGGAGAAAAACTGTTTTTT
clone size: few; V gene: TRBV5-1; D gene: NA; J gene: TRBJ2-7; CDR3 protein: CASSLTATNEQYF; CDR3 DNA: TGCGCCAGCAGCTTAACGGCCACCAACGAGCAGTACTTC
clone size: NA; V gene: TRBV28; D gene: TRBD1; J gene: TRBJ2-5; CDR3 protein: CASSKQGHQETQYF; CDR3 DNA: TGTGCCAGCAGTAAACAGGGGCACCAAGAGACCCAGTACTTC
clone size: NA; V gene: TRBV10-3; D gene: TRBD1; J gene: TRBJ1-3; CDR3 protein: CAIRGTGSSGNTIYF; CDR3 DNA: TGTGCCATCAGGGGGACAGGGAGCTCTGGAAACACCATATATTTT
clone size: few; V gene: TRBV5-1; D gene: NA; J gene: TRBJ1-3; CDR3 protein: CASSLEGPGRGNTIYF; CDR3 DNA: TGCGCCAGCAGCTTGGAAGGGCCCGGGAGAGGAAACACCATATATTTT
clone size: NA; V gene: TRBV20-1; D gene: TRBD2; J gene: TRBJ2-1; CDR3 protein: CSASPRVRLAEIGSSYNEQFF; CDR3 DNA: TGCAGTGCTAGTCCCCGGGTGAGACTAGCGGAGATAGGGAGCTCCTACAATGAGCAGTTCTTC
clone size: NA; V gene: TRBV3-1/TRBV3-2; D gene: NA; J gene: TRBJ1-5; CDR3 protein: CASSRSSGSNQPQHF; CDR3 DNA: TGTGCCAGCAGCCGATCGAGTGGAAGCAATCAGCCCCAGCATTTT
clone size: NA; V gene: TRBV19; D gene: TRBD2; J gene: TRBJ2-7; CDR3 protein: CASSRPGLEGYEQYF; CDR3 DNA: TGTGCCAGTAGTAGACCGGGACTAGAGGGATACGAGCAGTACTTC
clone size: NA; V gene: TRBV12-2; D gene: NA; J gene: TRBJ2-1; CDR3 protein: CASRSRLAEFF; CDR3 DNA: TGTGCAAGTCGTTCCAGACTAGCGGAGTTCTTC
clone size: NA; V gene: TRBV19; D gene: NA; J gene: TRBJ1-4; CDR3 protein: CASSAWTAAEKLFF; CDR3 DNA: TGTGCCAGTAGTGCCTGGACAGCGGCTGAAAAACTGTTTTTT
clone size: few; V gene: TRBV11-2; D gene: NA; J gene: TRBJ1-1; CDR3 protein: CASSSTITGTTEAFF; CDR3 DNA: TGTGCCAGCAGCTCTACTATTACAGGGACCACTGAAGCTTTCTTT
clone size: few; V gene: TRBV29-1; D gene: NA; J gene: TRBJ2-7; CDR3 protein: CSVGTVPYEQYF; CDR3 DNA: TGCAGCGTTGGGACAGTCCCCTACGAGCAGTACTTC
clone size: NA; V gene: TRBV19; D gene: NA; J gene: TRBJ1-2; CDR3 protein: CASSPWGRPTGYTF; CDR3 DNA: TGTGCCAGTAGTCCCTGGGGCAGGCCGACGGGCTACACCTTC
clone size: NA; V gene: TRBV2; D gene: NA; J gene: TRBJ1-5; CDR3 protein: CASSVDWASNQPQHF; CDR3 DNA: TGTGCCAGCAGCGTCGATTGGGCCTCCAATCAGCCCCAGCATTTT
clone size: NA; V gene: TRBV5-1; D gene: NA; J gene: TRBJ1-3; CDR3 protein: CASRDGGSGNTIYF; CDR3 DNA: TGCGCCAGCAGGGACGGGGGCTCTGGAAACACCATATATTTT
clone size: NA; V gene: TRBV27; D gene: TRBD2; J gene: TRBJ2-1; CDR3 protein: CASSLSVTSGYNEQFF; CDR3 DNA: TGTGCCAGCAGTTTATCGGTGACTAGCGGCTACAATGAGCAGTTCTTC
clone size: NA; V gene: TRBV12-3/TRBV12-4; D gene: NA; J gene: TRBJ2-1; CDR3 protein: CASGSSSYNEQFF; CDR3 DNA: TGTGCCAGCGGGAGTAGCTCCTACAATGAGCAGTTCTTC
clone size: NA; V gene: TRBV7-7; D gene: NA; J gene: TRBJ2-5; CDR3 protein: CASSWRAAGEETQYF; CDR3 DNA: TGTGCTAGCAGCTGGCGGGCGGCAGGCGAAGAGACCCAGTACTTC
clone size: NA; V gene: TRBV7-3; D gene: TRBD1; J gene: TRBJ2-5; CDR3 protein: CASSPGGYGAGETQYF; CDR3 DNA: TGTGCCAGCAGCCCAGGGGGTTACGGGGCGGGAGAGACCCAGTACTTC
clone size: NA; V gene: TRBV18; D gene: TRBD1; J gene: TRBJ1-3; CDR3 protein: CASSPGTDPRSGNTIYF; CDR3 DNA: TGTGCCAGCTCCCCTGGGACAGACCCCCGCTCTGGAAACACCATATATTTT
clone size: NA; V gene: TRBV24-1; D gene: TRBD2; J gene: TRBJ2-3; CDR3 protein: CATSDASPSTSGYHTDTQYF; CDR3 DNA: TGTGCCACCAGTGACGCGTCCCCCTCAACTAGCGGGTACCACACAGATACGCAGTATTTT
clone size: NA; V gene: TRBV16; D gene: TRBD1; J gene: TRBJ1-1; CDR3 protein: CASRRQGAMNTEAFF; CDR3 DNA: TGTGCCAGCAGAAGACAGGGGGCCATGAACACTGAAGCTTTCTTT
clone size: once; V gene: TRBV2; D gene: TRBD2; J gene: TRBJ2-7; CDR3 protein: CASRGGGQGLAAYEQYF; CDR3 DNA: TGTGCCAGCAGGGGAGGGGGTCAGGGACTAGCGGCCTACGAGCAGTACTTC
clone size: NA; V gene: TRBV7-2; D gene: TRBD2; J gene: TRBJ2-5; CDR3 protein: CASSSQGLADPRETQYF; CDR3 DNA: TGTGCCAGCAGCTCCCAGGGACTAGCGGACCCCCGGGAGACCCAGTACTTC
clone size: NA; V gene: TRBV9; D gene: NA; J gene: TRBJ2-3; CDR3 protein: CASSPRGGSTDTQYF; CDR3 DNA: TGTGCCAGCAGCCCCCGTGGGGGGAGCACAGATACGCAGTATTTT
clone size: NA; V gene: TRBV29-1; D gene: NA; J gene: TRBJ1-5; CDR3 protein: CSVDGGVVGNQPQHF; CDR3 DNA: TGCAGCGTTGACGGAGGCGTTGTGGGCAATCAGCCCCAGCATTTT
clone size: NA; V gene: TRBV19; D gene: NA; J gene: TRBJ2-7; CDR3 protein: CASSRVGSSYEQYF; CDR3 DNA: TGTGCCAGTAGCCGGGTCGGGAGCTCCTACGAGCAGTACTTC
clone size: NA; V gene: TRBV30; D gene: NA; J gene: TRBJ1-1; CDR3 protein: CAWSEMTGTEAFF; CDR3 DNA: TGTGCCTGGAGTGAGATGACCGGGACAGAAGCTTTCTTT
clone size: NA; V gene: TRBV2; D gene: TRBD1; J gene: TRBJ1-2; CDR3 protein: CASSAGTVRYGYTF; CDR3 DNA: TGTGCCAGCAGTGCCGGGACAGTGAGATATGGCTACACCTTC
clone size: NA; V gene: TRBV7-2; D gene: TRBD2; J gene: TRBJ2-7; CDR3 protein: CASSLAGGSGRFDEQYF; CDR3 DNA: TGTGCCAGCAGCTTAGCGGGGGGTAGCGGGAGATTCGACGAGCAGTACTTC
clone size: NA; V gene: TRBV28; D gene: TRBD1; J gene: TRBJ1-1; CDR3 protein: CASRLMTGAGTEAFF; CDR3 DNA: TGTGCCAGCAGGCTAATGACAGGGGCGGGCACTGAAGCTTTCTTT
clone size: NA; V gene: TRBV18; D gene: NA; J gene: TRBJ2-5; CDR3 protein: CASSPPAGRETQYF; CDR3 DNA: TGTGCCAGCTCACCACCGGCGGGTCGAGAGACCCAGTACTTC
clone size: NA; V gene: TRBV20-1; D gene: TRBD1; J gene: TRBJ1-2; CDR3 protein: CSASTFGDRGFYGYTF; CDR3 DNA: TGCAGTGCTAGTACGTTCGGGGACAGGGGCTTCTATGGCTACACCTTC
clone size: once; V gene: TRBV6-6; D gene: NA; J gene: TRBJ1-5; CDR3 protein: CASHEWGRNQPQHF; CDR3 DNA: TGTGCCAGCCATGAATGGGGGCGGAATCAGCCCCAGCATTTT
clone size: once; V gene: TRBV19; D gene: NA; J gene: TRBJ1-2; CDR3 protein: CASSIDRYGYTF; CDR3 DNA: TGTGCCAGTAGTATAGATAGATATGGCTACACCTTC
clone size: NA; V gene: TRBV11-2; D gene: TRBD2; J gene: TRBJ2-7; CDR3 protein: CASSLAGLAVYEQYF; CDR3 DNA: TGTGCCAGCAGCTTAGCAGGACTAGCGGTCTACGAGCAGTACTTC
clone size: NA; V gene: TRBV29-1; D gene: TRBD1; J gene: TRBJ1-1; CDR3 protein: CSVDPGGATEAFF; CDR3 DNA: TGCAGCGTTGACCCAGGGGGCGCAACTGAAGCTTTCTTT
clone size: NA; V gene: TRBV19; D gene: TRBD1; J gene: TRBJ1-4; CDR3 protein: CASSPGQGGEKLFF; CDR3 DNA: TGTGCCAGTAGTCCGGGACAGGGAGGTGAAAAACTGTTTTTT
clone size: NA; V gene: TRBV19; D gene: TRBD1; J gene: TRBJ1-2; CDR3 protein: CASSRGGQHYGYTF; CDR3 DNA: TGTGCCAGTAGTAGAGGGGGCCAACACTATGGCTACACCTTC
clone size: NA; V gene: TRBV3-1/TRBV3-2; D gene: NA; J gene: TRBJ1-1; CDR3 protein: CASSRSIPLNTEAFF; CDR3 DNA: TGTGCCAGCAGCCGGTCGATTCCCTTGAACACTGAAGCTTTCTTT
clone size: NA; V gene: TRBV2; D gene: NA; J gene: TRBJ2-3; CDR3 protein: CASSVRVSDTQYF; CDR3 DNA: TGTGCCAGCAGTGTTAGGGTCTCAGATACGCAGTATTTT
clone size: once; V gene: TRBV19; D gene: NA; J gene: TRBJ1-2; CDR3 protein: CASSIGTAYGYTF; CDR3 DNA: TGTGCCAGTAGTATAGGGACGGCCTATGGCTACACCTTC
clone size: NA; V gene: TRBV18; D gene: NA; J gene: TRBJ2-1; CDR3 protein: CASSFGINNEQFF; CDR3 DNA: TGTGCCAGCTCGTTCGGGATTAACAATGAGCAGTTCTTC
clone size: NA; V gene: TRBV27; D gene: NA; J gene: TRBJ1-6; CDR3 protein: CASSADRHSPLHF; CDR3 DNA: TGTGCCAGCAGTGCGGACAGACATTCACCCCTCCACTTT
clone size: NA; V gene: TRBV24-1; D gene: NA; J gene: TRBJ1-4; CDR3 protein: CATSAGANEKLFF; CDR3 DNA: TGTGCCACCAGTGCAGGGGCTAATGAAAAACTGTTTTTT
clone size: NA; V gene: TRBV2; D gene: TRBD2; J gene: TRBJ2-5; CDR3 protein: CASSVPSGRGETQYF; CDR3 DNA: TGTGCCAGCAGTGTCCCTAGCGGGAGGGGAGAGACCCAGTACTTC